This T cell receptor (beta chain) was sequenced in a study of blood T cell repertoires in COVID-19. Study in general: Sources were T cells, B-cell-depleted T cells, or PBMCs; the material itself was cDNA or gDNA.

TCRdb's table, derived via immunoSEQ multiplex PCR, lists solely in-frame clones and lacks some. Of about 340,000 clones listed, more than 90% are singletons. The CDR3 has 15 amino acids. The germline V gene has CDR1 SGHNT and CDR2 YYREEE (reference sequence). V dropped 0 bases and J dropped 5; count of bases not matched to a gene: 6. This clone came up once. This TCR came from a woman aged 30 to 39 who had recovered from COVID-19. Sequences were obtained from PBMCs or T cells enriched from blood (not recorded which). The chain joins TRBV5-4 to TRBJ2-5, with 8 bases lining up with TRBD2. The CDR3 spells CASSLARRGAETQYF. The CDR3, as DNA: TGTGCCAGCAGCTTGGCCCGGCGGGGGGCTGAGACCCAGTACTTC.